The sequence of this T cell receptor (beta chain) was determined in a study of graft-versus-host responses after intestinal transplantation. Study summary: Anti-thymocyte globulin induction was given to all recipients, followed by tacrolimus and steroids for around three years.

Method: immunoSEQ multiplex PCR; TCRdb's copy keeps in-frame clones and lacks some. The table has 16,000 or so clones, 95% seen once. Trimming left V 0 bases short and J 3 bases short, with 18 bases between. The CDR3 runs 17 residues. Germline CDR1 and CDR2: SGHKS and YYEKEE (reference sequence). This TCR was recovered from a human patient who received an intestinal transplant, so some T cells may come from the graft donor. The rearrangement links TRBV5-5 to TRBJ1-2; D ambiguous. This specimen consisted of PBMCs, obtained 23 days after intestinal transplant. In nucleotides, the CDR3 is TGTGCCAGCAGCTTGGATTTGGACGTACTGGCCTACTATGGCTACACCTTC. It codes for CASSLDLDVLAYYGYTF.